What follows are 16 T cell receptor beta chains derived from one specimen sequenced in a study of CD8 T cells in Susac syndrome. Random-hexamer reverse transcription was applied to about 0.45 to 1 ug RNA. TCRdb analysed the immunoSEQ multiplex PCR reads with MiXCR anew, one entry per CDR3 protein. The sample lists approximately 150,000 distinct CDR3 sequences, approximately 95% occurring once. Sequenced sample: CD4+ T cells from PBMCs. These TCRs come from a human donor in good health.

This chain connects TRBV2 to TRBJ2-7; 7 positions match TRBD2. After removal of 8 bases from V and 1 base from J, the junction contained 5 bases not matched to a gene. Germline V gives CDR1 SNHLY, CDR2 FYNNEI. The length of the CDR3 is 13 residues. CDR3 DNA sequence: TGTGCCAGCGAGGCGGGAGTATCCTACGAGCAGTACTTC. It yields the protein CASEAGVSYEQYF.

The CDR3, as DNA: TGTGCCAGCAGTTACTCGGCGGACAGGGGCGACGAGCAGTACTTC. Its protein product is CASSYSADRGDEQYF. This rearrangement joins TRBV6-6 to TRBJ2-7, with 9 bases fitting TRBD1. The V gene end was trimmed by 0 bases and the J gene end by 5 bases; junction bases not matched to a gene: 5. Germline CDR1 MNHNY, CDR2 SVGAGI (reference sequence). There are 15 residues in the CDR3.

This clonotype was seen only once. The chain has TRBV5-1 and TRBJ1-4; no clear D. V shed 1 base and J shed 6 bases, with 7 bases lying between them. This CDR3 contains 13 residues. Germline V gives CDR1 SGHRS, CDR2 YFSETQ. The CDR3 loop reads CASSLNPDEKLFF. In nucleotides, the CDR3 is TGCGCCAGCAGCTTGAACCCGGATGAAAAACTGTTTTTT.

The chain links TRBV27 to TRBJ2-7; 8 bases map to TRBD1. The length of the CDR3 is 15 residues. Germline V CDR1 and CDR2: MNHEY, SMNVEV (reference sequence). Trimming took 6 bases from V and 3 from J; bases not matched to a gene: 10. The CDR3: CASRVAGTGIYEQYF. The DNA for the CDR3 is TGTGCCAGCAGGGTAGCCGGGACAGGTATCTACGAGCAGTACTTC.

This clonotype was observed a single time. This chain joins TRBV5-1 and TRBJ2-2, with 8 bases aligning to TRBD1. CDR3 size: 15 residues. Germline loops: CDR1 SGHRS, CDR2 YFSETQ. V lost 0 bases, J lost 5 bases, and 3 bases stayed unmatched. Written as DNA, the CDR3 is TGCGCCAGCAGCTTGGATCAGGGGGCGACCGGGGAGCTGTTTTTT. This translates into CASSLDQGATGELFF.

The chain combines TRBV5-1 with TRBJ2-7; 11 bases map to TRBD1. This CDR3 is 14 amino acids long. Germline V CDR1 and CDR2: SGHRS, YFSETQ. V shed 4 bases, J shed 6 bases, and the junction held 6 bases outside the gene matches. The CDR3 loop reads CASSIGTGGREQYF. CDR3 DNA: TGCGCCAGCAGCATCGGGACAGGGGGTCGCGAGCAGTACTTC.

The table lists this clonotype with a count of one. The genes are TRBV30 and TRBJ1-1; tentative D call: TRBD1 (5 bases). Trimming stripped 3 bases from V and 4 bases from J, with 12 bases between. The length of the CDR3 is 13 residues. Germline CDR1 GTSNPN, CDR2 SVGIG (reference sequence). CDR3 in amino acids: CAWRGVTGTEAFF. The CDR3 bases are TGTGCCTGGAGAGGGGTTACGGGCACTGAAGCTTTCTTT. The variable domain in full, with the rest retrieved from reference TRBV30 and TRBJ1-1, is SQTIHQWPATLVQPVGSPLSLECTVEGTSNPNLYWYRQAAGRGLQLLFYSVGIGQISSEVPQNLSASRPQDRQFILSSKKLLLSDSGFYLCAWRGVTGTEAFFGQGTRLTVV.

The CDR3 DNA sequence: TGCGCCAGCAGCCCCTATGGCTACGAGCAGTACTTC. It yields the protein CASSPYGYEQYF. The rearrangement links TRBV5-1 to TRBJ2-7; no firm D call. V was cut by 4 bases and J by 3 bases, with 8 bases left in between. Germline lookup yields CDR1 SGHRS and CDR2 YFSETQ. This CDR3 has 12 amino acids.

DNA for the CDR3: TGTGCCAGCAGCGCGGGGGACTGGGGAGAGACCCAGTACTTC. It codes for CASSAGDWGETQYF. The chain carries TRBV5-5 and TRBJ2-5; TRBD2 aligns across 7 bases. This CDR3 is 14 amino acids long. From germline, CDR1 is SGHKS and CDR2 YYEKEE (reference sequence). V gave up 4 bases and J gave up 4 bases; unmatched junction bases: 7. Looking up the rest from reference TRBV5-5 and TRBJ2-5 gives the full variable domain: DAGVTQSPTHLIKTRGQQVTLRCSPISGHKSVSWYQQVLGQGPQFIFQYYEKEERGRGNFPDRFSARQFPNYSSELNVNALLLGDSALYLCASSAGDWGETQYFGPGTRLLVL.

This chain links TRBV6-6 with TRBJ2-5; 11 bases match TRBD2. The CDR3 extends over 14 amino acids. The trim removed 5 bases at V and 6 bases at J, leaving 5 bases unmatched. Looked up from germline, CDR1 is MNHNY and CDR2 is SVGAGI (reference sequence). CDR3 region: CASSPTSGSQTQYF. For the CDR3, the DNA is TGTGCCAGCAGTCCCACTAGCGGGAGTCAGACCCAGTACTTC.

Regarding this clonotype: At one boundary the junction diverges from the germline segment, which might be a read error. V usage is TRBV2 and J usage is TRBJ2-7; D unclear. Germline V lookup: CDR1 SNHLY, CDR2 FYNNEI. The CDR3 is 11 amino acids. The CDR3 region is CASSESQDRRF. The CDR3 region has the DNA TGTGCCAGCAGTGAAAGTCAAGACCGGCGCTTC.

The chain joins TRBV29-1 to TRBJ1-1; no clear D gene. Trimming removed 7 bases from V and 2 bases from J, with 8 bases in between. In germline, CDR1 is SQVTM, CDR2 ANQGSEA. This CDR3 has 11 amino acids. CDR3: CSGWRNTEAFF. The CDR3 nucleotides read TGCAGCGGGTGGCGAAACACTGAAGCTTTCTTT.

The chain has TRBV18 and TRBJ2-7, with 8 bases aligning to TRBD2. Trimming removed 3 bases from V and 4 bases from J; junction bases left unmatched: 5. Per the germline V gene, CDR1 is KGHSH and CDR2 is LQKENI. This CDR3 spans 14 amino acids. This CDR3 reads CASSPSGGPYEQYF. The CDR3 DNA sequence: TGTGCCAGCTCACCTTCGGGAGGGCCGTACGAGCAGTACTTC.

The chain combines TRBV7-2 with TRBJ1-3, with 8 bases aligning to TRBD1. There are 16 residues in the CDR3. V trimming: 5 bases; J trimming: 0 bases; junction bases outside the gene matches: 6. Germline assignment: CDR1 SGHTA and CDR2 FQGNSA. The CDR3 DNA sequence: TGTGCCAGCAGCCCCCTGGGACAGGCCTCTGGAAACACCATATATTTT. This gives the protein CASSPLGQASGNTIYF.

This sequence joins TRBV20-1 and TRBJ1-1; a possible D gene is TRBD1 (5 bases). CDR3 size: 14 residues. CDR1 is DFQATT and CDR2 is SNEGSKA in the germline V gene (reference sequence). V lost 3 bases to trimming and J lost 6 bases, with 17 bases between them. CDR3 in DNA: TGCAGTGCTAGCGCCGGCGGGGCTCGGTCTGAAGCTTTCTTT. It yields the protein CSASAGGARSEAFF.

The V call is TRBV6-2 or TRBV6-3, the J call TRBJ2-3, with D perhaps given as TRBD1 or TRBD2 (6 bases each). Germline CDR1 MNHEY, CDR2 SVGEGT. This CDR3 region has 15 residues. V gave up 5 bases and J gave up 1 base, with 13 bases separating them. The CDR3 sequence is CASSQWRGGTDTQYF. DNA for the CDR3: TGTGCCAGCAGTCAATGGAGGGGGGGCACAGATACGCAGTATTTT.